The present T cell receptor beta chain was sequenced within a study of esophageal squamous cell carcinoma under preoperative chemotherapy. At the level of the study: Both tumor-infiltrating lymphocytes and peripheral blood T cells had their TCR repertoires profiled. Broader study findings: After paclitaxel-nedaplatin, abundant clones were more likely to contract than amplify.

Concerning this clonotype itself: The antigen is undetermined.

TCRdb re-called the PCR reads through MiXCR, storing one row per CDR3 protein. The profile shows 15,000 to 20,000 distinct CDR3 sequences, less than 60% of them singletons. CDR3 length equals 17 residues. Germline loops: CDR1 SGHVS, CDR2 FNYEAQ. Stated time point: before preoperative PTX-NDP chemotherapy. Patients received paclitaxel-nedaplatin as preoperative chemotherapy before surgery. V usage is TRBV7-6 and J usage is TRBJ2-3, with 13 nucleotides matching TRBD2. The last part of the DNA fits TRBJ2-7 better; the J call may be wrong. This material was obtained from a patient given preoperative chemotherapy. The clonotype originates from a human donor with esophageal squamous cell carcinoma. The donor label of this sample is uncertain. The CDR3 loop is CASSPRGGLAGSYEQYF. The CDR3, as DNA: TGTGCCAGCAGCCCTAGGGGGGGACTAGCGGGATCCTACGAGCAGTACTTC.